Listed here are 5 T cell receptor beta chains from one sample, sequenced in a study of technical replicates of blood from several donors. Produced via immunoSEQ multiplex PCR; TCRdb's table is partial and in-frame only. The sample consists of tens of thousands of clones, roughly 96% of them appearing once. Sequencing was performed on T cells isolated from PBMCs. The source is a human donor in good health.

The chain links TRBV5-1 to TRBJ2-7; TRBD2 aligns across 8 bases. Germline lookup yields CDR1 SGHRS and CDR2 YFSETQ. V lost 3 bases, J lost 3 bases, and 11 bases stayed unmatched. The CDR3 covers 16 residues. CDR3 residues: CASSWDRAGENYEQYF. CDR3 sequence (DNA): TGCGCCAGCAGCTGGGACCGAGCGGGAGAGAACTACGAGCAGTACTTC.

This clone was seen a single time. The gene calls are TRBV27 and TRBJ1-2; weak D call: TRBD1 (5 bases). Germline V CDR1 and CDR2: MNHEY, SMNVEV (reference sequence). V was pared by 2 bases and J by 3 bases, with 7 bases between. The CDR3 is made up of 13 amino acids. The CDR3 DNA follows: TGTGCCAGCAGTTTACAGGGATACTATGGCTACACCTTC. It codes for CASSLQGYYGYTF.

V and J are TRBV7-3 and TRBJ2-7; TRBD2 aligns across 7 bases. Trimming at V came to 3 bases and at J to 3 bases, leaving 5 bases not matched to a gene. The CDR3 is 14 residues long. Germline V gene data show CDR1 as SGHTA and CDR2 as FQGTGA. The CDR3 is CASSLQRGSYEQYF. The CDR3 DNA reads as TGTGCCAGCAGCTTGCAGCGGGGCAGCTACGAGCAGTACTTC.

This rearrangement joins TRBV28 to TRBJ1-2, with TRBD1 matching over 7 bases. The CDR3 contains 13 residues. V shed 11 bases, J shed 3 bases, and the junction held 9 bases outside the gene matches. Germline CDR1 reads MDHEN; CDR2 reads SYDVKM. The CDR3, as DNA: TGTGCCGTATTTGGACAGGACCACTATGGCTACACCTTC. Its translation: CAVFGQDHYGYTF.

The V gene is TRBV6-1, the J gene TRBJ2-7, with D perhaps TRBD2 (5 bases). Trimming removed 7 bases at V and 2 bases at J, with 15 bases between. CDR1 is MNHNS, CDR2 SASEGT, per germline. The CDR3 runs to 14 residues. CDR3 bases: TGTGCCAGCATACTTGGACTGTTACCCTACGAGCAGTACTTC. As protein: CASILGLLPYEQYF.